This T cell receptor (beta chain) came from a study of cytomegalovirus exposure and HLA in healthy donors (dated by TCRdb to about 2017). About the full investigation: According to an earlier analysis of a few hundred of the donors, roughly 180 million T cells yielded 117 million unique TCR beta sequences and less than 300 Gb of sequence data. The aim of the study was to test whether cataloging public T cell receptors could identify signatures of past pathogen exposure. HLA typing included class I and class II loci at four-digit resolution. A later analysis re-analyzed previously published TCR beta repertoires from 550 to 700 donors and added high-resolution HLA genotyping to study TCR occurrence patterns. Roughly 300 gigabases of sequencing data and around 90 million unique TCR sequences made up an early release that covered fewer than 650 HLA-typed donors. The T cell repertoires of 666 subjects were profiled by immunosequencing and related to cytomegalovirus serostatus. An earlier analysis of fewer than 700 of the donors applied high-throughput TCR beta sequencing to assess whether each TCR beta V gene segment acted as functional or pseudogenic. To predict cytomegalovirus infection status, the study combined high-throughput TCR immunosequencing, statistical association of individual TCRs with disease status, and machine learning. Of the roughly 390 genotyped donors, over 80% were placed in the genetic ancestry cluster associated with self-reported Caucasian donors. The later analysis used no new phenotypic data to find candidate immune exposures, relying instead on TCR beta sequences and their occurrence across donors. Typing coverage varied by locus: roughly 629-640 donors for A, B, C, DRB1 and DQB1; around 560 for DQA1; about 600 for DPA1; roughly 450 for DPB1. A separate validation cohort of about 110 different subjects was used in addition to the approximately 670-subject first cohort. Among 300 to 500 genotyped donors of the cohort, an average of around 240,000 unique TCR beta nucleotide sequences was sequenced per donor, of which about 19% were non-productive. In a later genetic analysis, genome-wide SNP genotypes for about three fifths of the 666 donors were used, and that subset was treated as a discovery cohort. Donor age, sex, ethnicity and CMV serostatus were collected together with the repertoire data. Because of strong linkage in the cohort, five DR-DQ haplotypes were treated as single units for association and clustering. Every discovery cohort repertoire had been produced on one sequencing platform.

Library preparation was by the immunoSEQ multiplex PCR assay. A mixture of 60 forward primers for TCR Vbeta segments and 13 reverse primers for TCR Jbeta segments was used in the multiplex PCR. Amplification of the CDR3 region of rearranged TCR beta genes was performed with a multiplex PCR assay on genomic DNA. The amplified TCR beta libraries were sequenced on the Illumina HiSeq System as 87-base-pair reads. Regarding the original processing steps: A later analysis counted approximately 76 million unique TCR beta chains across the 650 to 800 repertoires, and roughly 9.9 million of these chains were shared by at least two donors. Raw reads were error-corrected and collapsed into unique sequences with a nearest-neighbor algorithm that merged closely related sequences to remove PCR and sequencing errors. V, D and J gene segments were assigned by aligning CDR3 sequences to IMGT reference sequences. For a sequence to be retained, a match of at least six nucleotides to both a V gene segment and a J gene segment was required. A rearrangement counted as productive if the CDR3 had no stop codons and remained in frame with V and J, and every other rearrangement counted as non-productive. Following IMGT convention, CDR3 was defined as the stretch from the second conserved V-encoded cysteine up to the conserved J-encoded phenylalanine. Sequences without an unambiguous match to a single V gene segment were excluded from the earlier analysis of about 600 of the donors. In an earlier analysis of 587 of the donors, V segments were called functional above 56.7% productive rearrangements and were called segregating when the between-donor standard deviation exceeded 5%. A statistical classification framework was built for diagnosing cytomegalovirus status from the catalog of TCR beta chain sequences. A later analysis assigned V and J genes by comparing TCR nucleotide sequences with IMGT/GENE-DB human TR gene sequences. A later analysis assigned CDR3 sequences and most-parsimonious VDJ recombination scenarios with the TCRdist pipeline. In a later analysis, each TCR beta chain was defined by its CDR3 amino acid sequence together with its V-gene family, and reads lacking a unique V-gene family were excluded. As a way to deal with suspected cross-contamination and a sequencing artifact, a later analysis dropped approximately 590 nucleotide sequences that were highly shared and had low generation probability. In a later analysis, a clonal expansion index was calculated for each public chain from normalized within-repertoire ranks of inferred template counts. Generation probabilities in a later analysis came from a VDJ recombination model fitted to out-of-frame rearrangements, and those results were checked against IGoR. Hypergeometric tests were used in a later analysis to score TCR-TCR, TCR-HLA and TCR-CMV co-occurrence, with a repertoire-size bias correction applied to the TCR pairs. A later analysis estimated false discovery rates by permuting HLA or CMV assignments 20 times. In a later analysis, co-occurring TCRs were grouped using DBSCAN, and TCRdist sequence similarity was added for clustering within HLA-allele-positive subsets. For co-occurrence clustering, repertoires with fewer than 30,000 or more than 120,000 public chains were excluded, along with a handful of repertoires with anomalous nucleotide sharing. TCRdb limited this immuneACCESS table to in-frame rearrangements with V and J called. A share of clones is missing; checked studies link under half to unresolved V genes, and the rest is unexplained. The V and J calls and clone size are taken from that table; D and trimming were inferred from the DNA. This sample has more than 85,000 clones in its table, and around 80% of those were observed once. The top ten clones comprise around 15% of the sample.

Overall study outcomes, separate from this receptor: Sequencing depth was assumed to be roughly uniform across donors in the presence/absence analyses, though that assumption may not hold. A later analysis found that HLA-associated TCR beta chains were more clonally expanded and had lower generation probabilities than equally common non-associated chains. It was suggested by the authors that the approach could potentially be generalized to other disease states and immunological phenotypes. At a false discovery rate of 0.05, a later analysis linked 16,000 or so TCR beta sequences to specific HLA alleles. Three of the identified cytomegalovirus-associated TCR beta chains were confirmed in vitro to be specific for cytomegalovirus antigens. A further reported finding was that TCR beta sequences accurately predicted the HLA-A and HLA-B alleles for most subjects in the first cohort. Most TCR sequences were observed very rarely across donors, whereas some public TCRs were present in many individuals. In an earlier analysis of 587 of the donors, most TCR beta V segments appeared in productive rearrangements about 87% or about 30% of the time, broadly matching IMGT annotations. A later analysis found that TCR association rates varied across HLA loci, with DRB1 alleles showing the most associated TCRs and HLA-C alleles the fewest. In the study, some 160 TCR beta chains were listed as associated with cytomegalovirus. Only TCR beta chains were sequenced in this cohort, and the absence of alpha or paired-chain data limited detectable features. CMV serostatus was the only immune exposure information available for the cohort. Because counts were too low, seventeen rarely observed V segments, including chromosome 9 orphons, were excluded from the earlier analysis of 587 of the donors. Compared with the approximately 700-donor mean, donors in an Asian-associated ancestry cluster had fewer N-insertions in productive TCRs, according to a later genetic analysis. HLA typing was unavailable for some donors at each locus, so association tests used only the typed subset. A later genetic analysis associated a missense DCLRE1C variant with V-gene and J-gene trimming of TCR beta chains, and an independent cohort replicated the association. Linkage disequilibrium might explain the correlated functional status among segregating V segments, but an unknown experimental factor could not be ruled out. A cluster of highly shared sequence variants was judged likely to represent a technical artifact of the sequencing pipeline. Assigning TCR associations to individual alleles was difficult when HLA alleles, especially DR and DQ, strongly co-occurred. In a later analysis, several top co-occurrence clusters were reported to appear linked to parvovirus B19, influenza, CMV and Epstein-Barr virus. The classifier was reported to diagnose cytomegalovirus status with high specificity and sensitivity in both the original and validation cohorts. Some IMGT-functional V segments, including TRBV6-2 and TRBV6-3, could not be distinguished by the 87-base-pair reads and were therefore excluded. Most CMV-associated TCR beta chains appeared to be HLA-restricted in a later analysis, and the HLA associations seemed to be driven largely by CMV exposure.

V and J are truncated by 0 bases and 4 bases respectively, leaving an intervening sequence of 5 bases. The CDR3 measures 13 amino acids from cysteine to phenylalanine. The DNA shown is the 39-base CDR3, in frame from base 1. CDR1 and CDR2, looked up from the germline V gene, are MGHRA and YSYEKL. This clone was seen a few times. There is no known antigen for this receptor. Per-base qualities were not stored, and no clone one base away is much larger. In total, roughly 670 healthy bone marrow donors made up the cohort. Cohort members were all nominally healthy when sampled, although unrecorded immune exposures were likely present. The donor was CMV seropositive and belonged to the group of 250 to 300 seropositive cohort members. A peripheral blood sample was collected from each donor, and TCR beta sequencing was performed on peripheral blood mononuclear cells. Genomic DNA extraction from the blood cell samples was performed with the Qiagen DNeasy Blood Extraction Kit.

This TCR derives from a man under 40 in good health and CMV-seropositive. The chain uses TRBV4-1 and TRBJ2-3, with a tentative D gene TRBD2 over 5 matching bases. What was sequenced was PBMCs. The CDR3: CASSQERADTQYF. The nucleotide sequence reads as follows: TGCGCCAGCAGCCAAGAGCGGGCAGATACGCAGTATTTT.